This TCR beta chain was documented in a study of T cell responses to AZD1222 COVID-19 vaccine. Regarding the study as a whole: Vaccine-associated CD4 TCRs spanned spike, dominant at 160-218 and 743-854. White British donors predominated, females outnumbered males, and clonal diversity was possibly underestimated.

Of note for this clone: Its antigen is still unknown.

Here immunoSEQ multiplex PCR was the method, and the copy in TCRdb shows in-frame clones only, minus some. The table lists roughly 180,000 clones, 80% to 95% of them singletons. V lost 3 bases to trimming and J lost 3 bases, with 11 bases between them. CDR1 is KGHSH, CDR2 LQKENI, per germline. The CDR3 length is 15 residues. This receptor was taken from an adult who received the AZD1222 COVID-19 vaccine. The chain couples TRBV18 to TRBJ2-2; D unresolved. Sequenced here: peripheral blood, sampled 28 days after the second AZD1222 dose. The CDR3 sequence: CASSPGSLDTGELFF. The CDR3, as DNA: TGTGCCAGCTCACCGGGTAGCCTAGACACCGGGGAGCTGTTTTTT.